The TCR beta chain described here comes from a study of response to subunit inactivated influenza vaccine. General study findings and limits: Each seasonal influenza vaccination, the authors suggested, recruits few new T cells.

Using its own MiXCR run on the RT-PCR reads, TCRdb lists one record per CDR3 protein. The sample lists 280,000 or so distinct CDR3 sequences, 21% occurring once. V was trimmed by 2 bases and J by 8 bases, leaving 7 bases between them. The CDR3 extends over 12 amino acids. CDR1 is MNHNY and CDR2 is SVGAGI in the germline V gene (reference sequence). This clonotype was recorded many times. Its target is not known. The chain couples TRBV6-6 to TRBJ1-5; D remains unclear. The sample in question was PBMCs from blood, obtained approximately 20 months after vaccination. This TCR derives from a man in his fifties or sixties who received an inactivated influenza vaccine. DNA for the CDR3: TGTGCCAGCAGTTACCGTCAGGAGCCCCAGCATTTT. Amino acids: CASSYRQEPQHF.